Many counts were recorded for the clone carrying this TCR beta chain. The cDNA was synthesized by 5'RACE incorporating 10-nucleotide random UMIs. MiXCR, run by TCRdb on the 5' RACE reads, gives a single entry per CDR3 protein. The sample consists of about 65,000 distinct CDR3 sequences, more than 3.5% of them appearing once. The sample is drawn from a study of neurological immune-mediated disorders. CDR1 and CDR2 from the germline V gene are MGHRA and YSYEKL. Trimming removed 0 bases at V and 1 base at J, with 16 bases between. There are 19 residues in the CDR3. Material for sequencing was PBMCs. V is TRBV4-1 and J is TRBJ2-6, with D maybe TRBD1 (6 bases). The clonotype was recovered from a man between 45 and 60 years old with multiple sclerosis. The CDR3 protein is CASSQDSDSSRSGANVLTF. In nucleotides, the CDR3 is TGCGCCAGCAGCCAAGATTCGGACAGCTCTCGGTCTGGGGCCAACGTCCTGACTTTC.